This entry features one TCR beta chain sequence. Authors' methods: Amplifying reference gene primers gave estimates of nucleated cell counts. Here immunoSEQ multiplex PCR was the method, and the copy in TCRdb shows in-frame clones only, minus some. V and J calls and clone size are as listed in that table; D and trimming were resolved from the DNA. The sample yields 50,000 to 80,000 clones, about 76% seen once. The data were taken from a study of blood T cell repertoires in COVID-19. Study information: COVID-19 samples, acute and convalescent, were from the United States, Italy and Spain. Nucleic acid was either cDNA or gDNA, and it came from T cells, B-cell-depleted T cells, or PBMCs.

The CDR3 covers 13 residues. V was trimmed by 5 bases and J by 5 bases, leaving 12 bases between them. CDR1 is LGHNT and CDR2 is FRNRAP in the germline V gene. This chain links TRBV12-5 with TRBJ2-5; no firm D call. Sequencing was done on a sample of peripheral blood. The sequence came from a human donor in a cohort sampled during active COVID-19. This CDR3 is CASGLQFVETQYF. The CDR3 nucleotides read TGTGCTAGTGGTCTACAGTTTGTGGAGACCCAGTACTTC.